This is a list of T cell receptor beta chains from one sample in a study of T cells in narcolepsy. Clones were sequenced by immunoSEQ multiplex PCR, and TCRdb holds only the in-frame ones, with some missing. The table shows about 35,000 clones, with 81% occurring only once. What was sequenced was memory (CD45RA-) CD4+ T cells from blood. The receptor set was obtained from a human donor in good health. Each CDR3 is given with its conserved first and last residue. A D gene is named only where the DNA matches it firmly. Some rows have no size entry. The others give once, few or many, or a class for an expanded clone.

D gene	V gene	clone size	J gene	CDR3 DNA	CDR3 protein
NA	TRBV7-2	few	TRBJ1-1	TGTGCCAGCACCCAATACAGGATCACTGAAGCTTTCTTT	CASTQYRITEAFF
NA	TRBV2	NA	TRBJ1-4	TGTGCCAGCAGTGAAATTGGGGTGGGAAAACTGTTTTTT	CASSEIGVGKLFF
TRBD1	TRBV6-5	NA	TRBJ2-5	TGTGCCAGCAGTCGAGGACAGGCAGAGACCCAGTACTTC	CASSRGQAETQYF
TRBD2	TRBV7-7	NA	TRBJ2-1	TGTGCTAGCAGCTTAGAAACGGGGGGGCGGAATGAGCAGTTCTTC	CASSLETGGRNEQFF
NA	TRBV28	NA	TRBJ1-5	TGTGCCAGCAGCCCACAGGGTGGCAATCAGCCCCAGCATTTT	CASSPQGGNQPQHF
NA	TRBV21-1	few	TRBJ2-7	TGTGCCAGCAGCGTCCGGGACAGGACAGTCAACGAGCAGTACTTC	CASSVRDRTVNEQYF
NA	TRBV11-2	NA	TRBJ2-7	TGTGCCAGCAGCTTAGCGCCTCCCCCGGTCGAGCAGTACTTC	CASSLAPPPVEQYF
TRBD1	TRBV19	NA	TRBJ2-3	TGTGCCAGTAGTGACAGGGGAGATTCAGGAGATACGCAGTATTTT	CASSDRGDSGDTQYF
NA	TRBV5-1	NA	TRBJ2-5	TGCGCCAGCAGCCAGGACAGCCAAGAGACCCAGTACTTC	CASSQDSQETQYF
TRBD1	TRBV2	NA	TRBJ2-5	TGTGCCAGCAGTGAAGGGAGGTTGGGCAGGGGGATTTTTGGGACCCAGTACTTC	CASSEGRLGRGIFGTQYF
NA	TRBV27	once	TRBJ1-2	TGTGCCAGCAGTTCCCCGGGGTTGGGCTATGGCTACACCTTC	CASSSPGLGYGYTF
TRBD1	TRBV6-1	NA	TRBJ1-2	TGTGCCAGCAGTGTTACCGGGACAGGGCCCTATGGCTACACCTTC	CASSVTGTGPYGYTF
NA	TRBV30	NA	TRBJ2-7	TGTGCCTGGAGCATATACGAGGGTAACGAGCAGTACTTC	CAWSIYEGNEQYF
NA	TRBV30	NA	TRBJ1-1	TGTGCCTGGAGTGTACAAGGTGACACTGAAGCTTTCTTT	CAWSVQGDTEAFF
NA	TRBV29-1	NA	TRBJ2-5	TGCAGCGTGGCCGGAGGTTCCGACGGAGTGGAGACCCAGTACTTC	CSVAGGSDGVETQYF
TRBD1	TRBV6-5	NA	TRBJ1-5	TGTGCCCGGGACAGGGGCCGGCCCCAGCATTTT	CARDRGRPQHF
NA	TRBV6-1	NA	TRBJ2-7	TGTGCCAGCAGTTATCTAGGTGGAGAGCAGTACTTC	CASSYLGGEQYF
NA	TRBV27	NA	TRBJ2-1	TGTGCCAGCAGGACCTCCTTCGGGAGTTACAATGAGCAGTTCTTC	CASRTSFGSYNEQFF
NA	TRBV4-2	NA	TRBJ2-2	TGTGCCAGCAGCCAAGATGCGTCAGGGCGCGGGGAGCTGTTTTTT	CASSQDASGRGELFF
NA	TRBV7-9	NA	TRBJ1-1	TGTGCCAGCAGAAAGGGTGATTTTAGGGCCCTCACTGAAGCTTTCTTT	CASRKGDFRALTEAFF
NA	TRBV6-1	NA	TRBJ2-7	TGTGCCAGCAGTGACAGACAGTTTTCCTACGAGCAGTACTTC	CASSDRQFSYEQYF
NA	TRBV12-1	NA	TRBJ2-2	TGTGCCAGCAGCCCCTGGACTAGCGGGAACACCGGGGAGCTGTTTTTT	CASSPWTSGNTGELFF
TRBD1	TRBV18	NA	TRBJ1-2	TGTGCCAGCTCACCACCAGGGGGACAGACTAACTATGGCTACACCTTC	CASSPPGGQTNYGYTF
NA	TRBV19	few	TRBJ1-2	TGTGCCAGTAGTATTCAGTTAACTAACTATGGCTACACCTTC	CASSIQLTNYGYTF
NA	TRBV11-3	NA	TRBJ2-7	TGTGCCAGCATAGGGAACGAGCAGTACTTC	CASIGNEQYF
NA	TRBV6-5	NA	TRBJ2-7	TGTGCCAGCAGTGAATGGGGAAGGGAGCAGTACTTC	CASSEWGREQYF
TRBD1	TRBV11-2	few	TRBJ2-7	TGTGCCAGCAACCCAGGGGGACAGGGGGCAGGGGAGCAGTACTTC	CASNPGGQGAGEQYF
TRBD2	TRBV7-7	NA	TRBJ2-1	TGTGCTAGCAGCCCCGGGGTAGCCGCCGGGGGGGTCGCTGAGCAGTTCTTC	CASSPGVAAGGVAEQFF
NA	TRBV5-4	NA	TRBJ1-1	TGTGCCAGCAGCCTTGAAGGGGCCAACACTGAAGCTTTCTTT	CASSLEGANTEAFF
NA	TRBV7-9	NA	TRBJ1-1	TGTGCCAGCAGCCCAGGGTGGGAAAACACTGAAGCTTTCTTT	CASSPGWENTEAFF
NA	TRBV6-6	NA	TRBJ1-5	TGTGCCAGCACTAACCACGGGCAGGGAAGGGATCAGCCCCAGCATTTT	CASTNHGQGRDQPQHF
TRBD2	TRBV10-3	NA	TRBJ2-3	TGTGCCACGACCCTAGCGGGGATGTTCGATACGCAGTATTTT	CATTLAGMFDTQYF
TRBD2	TRBV19	NA	TRBJ2-5	TGTGCCAGACTAGCGGGAGGAAGGGTAGAGACCCAGTACTTC	CARLAGGRVETQYF
NA	TRBV9	NA	TRBJ2-7	TGTGCCAGCAGCGATGGGACTCGCTACGAGCAGTACTTC	CASSDGTRYEQYF
TRBD1	TRBV2	NA	TRBJ2-7	TGTGCCAGCAGGACGGACAGGGACTACGAGCAGTACTTC	CASRTDRDYEQYF
NA	TRBV7-6	NA	TRBJ2-6	TGTGCCAGCAGCTTACTATCAGGGATAGGGTCTGGGGCCAACGTCCTGACTTTC	CASSLLSGIGSGANVLTF
TRBD1	TRBV19	NA	TRBJ1-5	TGTGCCAGTAGTCCGTCAACAGGGGGTTATAATCAGCCCCAGCATTTT	CASSPSTGGYNQPQHF
NA	TRBV19	once	TRBJ1-5	TGTGCCAGTAGTGGAGGGACGGACAATCAGCCCCAGCATTTT	CASSGGTDNQPQHF
NA	TRBV7-9	NA	TRBJ2-1	TGTGCCAGCAGCTTAGTGCGACAGGGGAGGGACAATGAGCAGTTCTTC	CASSLVRQGRDNEQFF
NA	TRBV5-1	NA	TRBJ2-3	TGCGCCAGCAACATCGGGGGGCTCGACACAGATACGCAGTATTTT	CASNIGGLDTDTQYF
TRBD2	TRBV9	NA	TRBJ2-3	TGTGCCAGCAGCGTAGGCGGGACTAGCGGGGGTAGCACAGATACGCAGTATTTT	CASSVGGTSGGSTDTQYF
NA	TRBV6-1	NA	TRBJ1-4	TGTGCCAGCAGTGAAGCAAGGGTGTCGGGAAAACTGTTTTTT	CASSEARVSGKLFF
NA	TRBV6-1	NA	TRBJ1-5	TGTGCCAGCAGTGAAAGGGTGCGGAGGGAGCGTCAGCCCCAGCATTTT	CASSERVRRERQPQHF
TRBD1	TRBV5-1	NA	TRBJ1-1	TGCGCCAGCAGCTTGGAAGGGACAGGGCTCACTGAAGCTTTCTTT	CASSLEGTGLTEAFF
NA	TRBV29-1	NA	TRBJ2-1	TGCAGCGCAACAGGGTTATACAATGAGCAGTTCTTC	CSATGLYNEQFF